This paragraph covers one T cell receptor beta chain sequence. Its antigen target is currently unknown. No base quality information exists; no much larger clone differs at one position. Libraries came from the immunoSEQ multiplex PCR assay. TCRdb limited this immuneACCESS table to in-frame rearrangements with V and J called. A share of clones is missing; checked studies link under half to unresolved V genes, and the rest is unexplained. In this sample the table shows under 85,000 clones, about 97% of which occur a single time. Over 0.2% of the sample rests with the top ten. V is cut back by 4 bases and J by 5 bases, with 8 bases in the junction unmatched. Including cysteine and phenylalanine, the CDR3 has 15 amino acids. Only the CDR3 portion is preserved as DNA: 45 bases, with reading frame beginning at the first base. Looking up the germline V gene yields CDR1 SGHAT and CDR2 FQNNGV. The entry originates in a study of technical replicates of blood from a few donors (TCRdb year 2017).

The sequence is built from TRBV11-2 and TRBJ2-1; 7 bases in between match TRBD1. Sequenced material: T cells isolated from PBMCs. The TCR comes from a human donor in good health. The DNA sequence reads TGTGCCAGCAGCTCTGTAAGGGGGCGGGACAATGAGCAGTTCTTC. It encodes CASSSVRGRDNEQFF.